This section outlines one T cell receptor (beta chain) sequence together with its context. Its antigen is currently not known. Base-call qualities are not available, and no considerably larger clone is one nucleotide away. The V end loses 1 base and the J end loses 5 bases, and a stretch of 18 bases separates them. The CDR3 sequence holds 17 residues, the cysteine and phenylalanine included. Here the CDR3 DNA is all that survives: 51 bases in frame from base 1. Sequences LNHDA (CDR1) and SQIVND (CDR2) are obtained from the germline V gene (reference sequence). This specimen comes from a study of blood T cell repertoires in COVID-19 (dated by TCRdb to about 2020). Context from the whole study: The collaborator samples originated in the United States, Italy and Spain and spanned the acute and convalescent phases of COVID-19. The repertoires were made available in a free public database intended to serve as a resource for research on the immune response to SARS-CoV-2. The dataset comprised deeply sampled blood TCRbeta repertoires from subjects exposed to, actively infected with, or recovered from COVID-19. Sample metadata almost always included a de-identified subject ID, COVID-19 status, age in years and sex. The material from the prospective study consisted of cDNA or gDNA derived from T cells, B-cell-depleted T cells, or PBMCs. Where available, HLA class I and class II types were obtained from metadata supplied by the sample provider rather than from assay-based typing. Samples came from the ongoing ImmuneRACE study (first 160 participants) plus 1,254 subjects from 6 global collaborators. Study-level results and caveats: The quantity of clinical and demographic metadata differed by source and by participant and was supplied without curation.

The immunoSEQ Assay, a bias-controlled multiplex PCR, was used to amplify TCRbeta CDR3 regions from genomic DNA. For the original study's pipeline: Within the assay, amplification of reference gene primers was used to estimate how many nucleated cells each sample contained. To quantify the absolute abundance of each unique TCRbeta CDR3 rearrangement, sequence reads were collapsed and filtered. For each sample, productive Simpson clonality was calculated as the square root of Simpson's diversity index over productive rearrangements. TCRdb took over this immuneACCESS table, retaining in-frame rearrangements with V and J assigned. Such tables are incomplete; in checked studies, under half of the missing clones stem from an unresolved V gene, and the remainder is unexplained. The DNA gave D and trimming, while V, J and clone size come from that table. This sample holds some 260,000 clones; about 68% were observed only once. Over 3% of the sample is held by the ten biggest clonotypes.

Collaborating institutions collected whole blood in K2EDTA tubes following their own protocols. For TCRbeta analysis, collaborators shipped samples as frozen whole blood, isolated PBMCs, or DNA extracted from either of those sample types. The origin of this receptor is a woman aged 80 or older with acute or convalescent COVID-19. Recombination joined TRBV19 with TRBJ1-5; the D gene is unclear. Sequenced input: peripheral blood. The DNA reads TGTGCCAGTAGTATAGTTGAATTCAATCTACTCTATCAGCCCCAGCATTTT. This gives the protein CASSIVEFNLLYQPQHF.